These T cell receptor beta chains were read from a single sample in a study of cytomegalovirus exposure and HLA in healthy donors. Libraries were prepared by immunoSEQ multiplex PCR; TCRdb keeps only in-frame clonotypes and omits some of them. The sample has some 190,000 clones, about 90% seen once. Material for sequencing was PBMCs. These receptors all stem from a man aged 25 to 40 in good health and CMV-seronegative. Each CDR3 is given with its conserved first and last residue. The D gene is left open where the match is weak. For some rows the clone size is stated as once, few or many, or as a class when expanded; others skip it.

j_call clone_size v_call d_call cdr3_aa cdr3_nt
TRBJ2-1 - TRBV4-1 TRBD2 CASSTLAGNEQFF TGCGCCAGCAGCACCCTAGCGGGCAATGAGCAGTTCTTC
TRBJ2-3 - TRBV27 - CASLKRATDTQYF TGTGCCAGCTTGAAGAGGGCCACAGATACGCAGTATTTT
TRBJ2-3 - TRBV23-1 - CASSQATGNTDTQYF TGCGCCAGCAGTCAAGCAACAGGGAACACAGATACGCAGTATTTT
TRBJ2-7 - TRBV28 - CASSWVFGGSGGSYEQYF TGTGCCAGCAGTTGGGTGTTTGGTGGGTCCGGGGGATCATACGAGCAGTACTTC
TRBJ2-1 - TRBV5-8 TRBD2 CASTPGGGNEQFF TGTGCCAGCACCCCGGGGGGGGGCAATGAGCAGTTCTTC
TRBJ2-3 - TRBV5-1 - CASSSDSFQDTQYF TGCGCCAGCAGCTCGGACTCCTTCCAGGATACGCAGTATTTT
TRBJ1-1 - TRBV29-1 TRBD1 CSVVKQGADTEAFF TGCAGCGTTGTGAAGCAGGGGGCCGACACTGAAGCTTTCTTT
TRBJ1-2 - TRBV4-2 - CASSQPPENYGYTF TGTGCCAGCAGCCAGCCACCGGAGAACTATGGCTACACCTTC
TRBJ2-7 - TRBV5-1 TRBD1 CASSLATGGEQYF TGCGCCAGCAGCTTGGCAACAGGGGGCGAGCAGTACTTC
TRBJ1-5 - TRBV27 - CASSLQRSEPQHF TGTGCCAGCAGTCTACAACGCAGCGAGCCCCAGCATTTT
TRBJ2-7 - TRBV27 TRBD1 CASRPSGTVNIEQYF TGTGCCAGCCGGCCGTCCGGGACAGTAAATATCGAGCAGTACTTC
TRBJ2-1 - TRBV7-2 - CASSLGPWDNYNEQFF TGTGCCAGCAGCTTAGGACCCTGGGACAACTACAATGAGCAGTTCTTC
TRBJ1-5 - TRBV19 - CASSRGGADQPQHF TGTGCCAGTAGTAGAGGAGGGGCGGATCAGCCCCAGCATTTT
TRBJ2-7 - TRBV29-1 TRBD1 CSVVRARDRVQYEQYF TGCAGCGTTGTTCGCGCCAGGGACAGGGTTCAGTACGAGCAGTACTTC
TRBJ1-1 - TRBV18 TRBD1 CASSPLDKGATLRPEAFF TGTGCCAGCTCACCGCTGGACAAGGGGGCAACATTAAGACCTGAAGCTTTCTTT
TRBJ2-7 - TRBV19 - CASSSTGGGGYEQYF TGTGCCAGTAGCTCCACCGGGGGAGGGGGTTACGAGCAGTACTTC
TRBJ1-1 - TRBV19 TRBD1 CASSPTGWNTEAFF TGTGCCAGTAGCCCGACAGGGTGGAACACTGAAGCTTTCTTT
TRBJ1-1 - TRBV6-1 - CASSLGQLEAFF TGTGCCAGCAGTCTTGGACAGCTTGAAGCTTTCTTT
TRBJ1-1 - TRBV7-9 - CASSLPQGMNTEAFF TGTGCCAGCAGCTTACCACAGGGTATGAACACTGAAGCTTTCTTT
TRBJ2-3 once TRBV27 - CASSLAAKRDTQYF TGTGCCAGCAGTTTAGCCGCTAAGCGTGATACGCAGTATTTT
TRBJ1-2 - TRBV19 TRBD1 CASRGTGTYGYTF TGTGCCAGTAGAGGGACAGGGACCTATGGCTACACCTTC
TRBJ2-7 - TRBV4-3 - CASSQDLEGPNAEQYF TGCGCCAGCAGCCAAGATCTGGAGGGACCTAACGCCGAGCAGTACTTC
TRBJ2-7 - TRBV4-1 - CASSPPDSPYEQYF TGCGCCAGCAGCCCCCCGGACAGCCCCTACGAGCAGTACTTC
TRBJ2-1 - TRBV27 TRBD1 CASSLAGQGAGEQFF TGTGCCAGCAGTTTAGCTGGGCAGGGGGCTGGTGAGCAGTTCTTC
TRBJ2-5 - TRBV5-1 TRBD2 CASSLGGSGMQETQYF TGCGCCAGCAGCTTGGGCGGTAGCGGGATGCAAGAGACCCAGTACTTC
TRBJ2-7 once TRBV5-1 - CASRRTEGGYEQYF TGCGCCAGCAGAAGGACCGAGGGTGGGTACGAGCAGTACTTC
TRBJ1-3 - TRBV15 - CATSRTGAGNTIYF TGTGCCACCAGCAGGACAGGAGCTGGAAACACCATATATTTT
TRBJ1-2 - TRBV27 TRBD1 CASSSGGNGYTF TGTGCCAGCAGTTCAGGGGGCAATGGCTACACCTTC
TRBJ2-3 - TRBV7-6 - CASSQVDPRDTQYF TGTGCCAGCAGCCAGGTCGACCCCAGGGATACGCAGTATTTT
TRBJ2-5 - TRBV7-7 TRBD1 CASSPTGPRETQYF TGTGCTAGCAGCCCGACAGGGCCCCGGGAGACCCAGTACTTC
TRBJ1-4 - TRBV4-3 - CASSQELRGYGEKLFF TGCGCCAGCAGCCAAGAATTAAGGGGGTACGGTGAAAAACTGTTTTTT
TRBJ2-3 - TRBV7-2 - CASSFYTDTQYF TGTGCCAGCAGCTTTTACACAGATACGCAGTATTTT
TRBJ2-7 - TRBV28 - CASSPGGTGYEQYF TGTGCCAGCAGCCCCGGGGGGACAGGTTACGAGCAGTACTTC
TRBJ2-1 - TRBV11-1 - CASSFGWGFNEQFF TGTGCCAGCAGCTTTGGGTGGGGCTTCAATGAGCAGTTCTTC
TRBJ2-7 - TRBV18 - CASSPNRDEQYF TGTGCCAGCTCACCAAATAGAGACGAGCAGTACTTC
TRBJ2-1 - TRBV6-1 - CASSFQGFSYNEQFF TGTGCCAGCAGTTTTCAGGGTTTCTCCTACAATGAGCAGTTCTTC
TRBJ1-2 - TRBV4-2 - CASSQDEASFYGYTF TGTGCCAGCAGCCAAGATGAAGCTTCGTTCTATGGCTACACCTTC
TRBJ2-6 - TRBV7-8 TRBD1 CASSLTGTGALVGANVLTF TGTGCCAGCAGCTTAACCGGGACAGGGGCCCTTGTAGGGGCCAACGTCCTGACTTTC
TRBJ2-7 - TRBV28 TRBD1 CASRGGGTGIYEQYF TGTGCCAGCAGGGGTGGAGGGACAGGGATCTACGAGCAGTACTTC
TRBJ1-5 - TRBV25-1 TRBD1 CASSVGQGKENQPQHF TGTGCCAGCAGTGTGGGACAGGGCAAGGAAAATCAGCCCCAGCATTTT
TRBJ2-7 - TRBV7-9 TRBD2 CASTPFSGTSGRAYEQYF TGTGCCAGCACGCCCTTTAGCGGGACTAGCGGGAGGGCCTACGAGCAGTACTTC
TRBJ2-2 - TRBV5-1 TRBD1 CASSLGTGVDPGELFF TGCGCCAGCAGCTTGGGGACAGGGGTAGACCCCGGGGAGCTGTTTTTT
TRBJ1-6 - TRBV6-6 - CASRTGRTDSPLHF TGTGCCAGCAGGACGGGACGGACAGATTCACCCCTCCACTTT
TRBJ1-2 - TRBV7-2 - CASSRGGGGGYGYTF TGTGCCAGCAGCCGAGGGGGGGGAGGCGGCTATGGCTACACCTTC
TRBJ2-4 - TRBV30 - CAWSEPGHSQYF TGTGCCTGGAGTGAACCGGGACACAGTCAGTACTTC
TRBJ1-3 - TRBV5-1 - CASNPDSAGNTIYF TGCGCCAGCAACCCGGACAGCGCTGGAAACACCATATATTTT
TRBJ2-7 - TRBV7-6 TRBD1 CASSPRGRIEQYF TGTGCCAGCAGCCCGAGGGGGCGGATCGAGCAGTACTTC
TRBJ2-1 - TRBV7-2 - CASSLTSNEQFF TGTGCCAGCAGCTTGACTAGCAATGAGCAGTTCTTC
TRBJ2-7 - TRBV7-9 - CASSLGGLDYEQYF TGTGCCAGCAGCTTAGGAGGCCTTGACTACGAGCAGTACTTC
TRBJ1-5 - TRBV5-6 - CASSLAGIRAGQPQHF TGTGCCAGCAGCTTGGCCGGGATCCGGGCGGGGCAGCCCCAGCATTTT
TRBJ1-2 - TRBV5-8 - CASSLGGIANYGYTF TGTGCCAGCAGCTTGGGAGGAATAGCTAACTATGGCTACACCTTC
TRBJ2-1 - TRBV2 TRBD2 CASTVSGGFTSYNEQFF TGTGCCAGCACAGTTAGCGGGGGGTTTACTTCCTACAATGAGCAGTTCTTC
TRBJ2-7 - TRBV28 TRBD2 CASSLDGTSGTYEQYF TGTGCCAGCAGTTTAGACGGGACTAGCGGGACCTACGAGCAGTACTTC
TRBJ2-2 - TRBV14 - CASSPKQGWTGELFF TGTGCCAGCAGCCCAAAACAGGGCTGGACCGGGGAGCTGTTTTTT
TRBJ2-7 - TRBV6-6 TRBD1 CASSYSSQGGYEQYF TGTGCCAGCAGTTACTCTTCACAGGGGGGCTACGAGCAGTACTTC